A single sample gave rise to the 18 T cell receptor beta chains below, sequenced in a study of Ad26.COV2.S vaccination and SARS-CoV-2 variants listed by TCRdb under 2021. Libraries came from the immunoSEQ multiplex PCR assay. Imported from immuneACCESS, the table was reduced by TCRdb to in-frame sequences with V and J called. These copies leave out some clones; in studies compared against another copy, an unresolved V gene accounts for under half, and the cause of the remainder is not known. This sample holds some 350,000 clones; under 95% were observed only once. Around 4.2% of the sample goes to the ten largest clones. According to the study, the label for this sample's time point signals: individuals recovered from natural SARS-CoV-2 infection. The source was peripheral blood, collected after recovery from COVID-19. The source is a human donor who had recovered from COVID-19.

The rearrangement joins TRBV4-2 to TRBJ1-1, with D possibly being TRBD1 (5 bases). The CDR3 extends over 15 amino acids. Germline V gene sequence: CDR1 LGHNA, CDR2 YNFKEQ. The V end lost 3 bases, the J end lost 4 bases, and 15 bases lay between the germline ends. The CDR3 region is CASSQDPRVGTEAFF. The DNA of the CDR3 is TGTGCCAGCAGCCAGGACCCCAGGGTAGGCACTGAAGCTTTCTTT.

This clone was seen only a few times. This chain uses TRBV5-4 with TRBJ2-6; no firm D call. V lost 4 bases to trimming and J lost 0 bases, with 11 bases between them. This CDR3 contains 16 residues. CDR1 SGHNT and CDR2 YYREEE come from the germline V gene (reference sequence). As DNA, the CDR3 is TGTGCCAGCAGCCCCAGTGCGCCCTCTGGGGCCAACGTCCTGACTTTC. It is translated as CASSPSAPSGANVLTF. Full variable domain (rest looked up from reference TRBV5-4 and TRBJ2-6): ETGVTQSPTHLIKTRGQQVTLRCSSQSGHNTVSWYQQALGQGPQFIFQYYREEENGRGNFPPRFSGLQFPNYSSELNVNALELDDSALYLCASSPSAPSGANVLTFGAGSRLTVL.

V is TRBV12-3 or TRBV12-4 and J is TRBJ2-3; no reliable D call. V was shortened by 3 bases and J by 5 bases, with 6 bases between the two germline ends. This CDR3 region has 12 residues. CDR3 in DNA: TGTGCCAGCAGTTTTCACGGAGATACGCAGTATTTT. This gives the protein CASSFHGDTQYF.

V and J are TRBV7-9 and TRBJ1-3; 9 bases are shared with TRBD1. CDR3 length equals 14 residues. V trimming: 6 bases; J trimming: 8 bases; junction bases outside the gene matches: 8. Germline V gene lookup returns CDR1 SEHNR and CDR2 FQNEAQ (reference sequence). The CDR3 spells CASRSGQGLDTIYF. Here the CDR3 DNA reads TGTGCCAGCAGATCCGGACAGGGGCTCGACACCATATATTTT.

DNA for the CDR3: TGTGCCAGCAGCTTCGGGACAGAAGGGTATGGCTACACCTTC. Protein: CASSFGTEGYGYTF. This chain connects TRBV7-3 to TRBJ1-2, with TRBD1 matching over 7 bases. The J segment lost 5 bases and the V segment lost 3 bases, leaving 6 bases of the junction unmatched. There are 14 residues in the CDR3. The V gene's germline CDR1 is SGHTA and CDR2 FQGTGA.

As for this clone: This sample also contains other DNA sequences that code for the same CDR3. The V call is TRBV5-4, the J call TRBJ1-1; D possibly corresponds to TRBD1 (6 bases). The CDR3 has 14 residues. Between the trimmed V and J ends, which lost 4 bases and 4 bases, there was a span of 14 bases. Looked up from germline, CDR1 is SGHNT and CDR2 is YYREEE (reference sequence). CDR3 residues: CASSRGGASTEAFF. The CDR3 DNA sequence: TGTGCCAGCAGCCGAGGGGGGGCTAGCACTGAAGCTTTCTTT.

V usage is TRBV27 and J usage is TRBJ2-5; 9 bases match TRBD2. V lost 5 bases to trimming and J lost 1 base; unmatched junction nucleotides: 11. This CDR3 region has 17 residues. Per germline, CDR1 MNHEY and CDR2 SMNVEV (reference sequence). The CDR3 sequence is CASSLTRAGGPQETQYF. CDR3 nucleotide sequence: TGTGCCAGCAGTCTAACCCGAGCGGGGGGACCCCAAGAGACCCAGTACTTC.

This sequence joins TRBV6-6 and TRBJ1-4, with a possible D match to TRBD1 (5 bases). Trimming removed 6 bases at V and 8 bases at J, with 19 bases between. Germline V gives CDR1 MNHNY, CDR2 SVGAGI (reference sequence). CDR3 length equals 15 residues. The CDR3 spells CASRAVESGGEKLFF. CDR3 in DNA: TGTGCCAGCAGAGCCGTAGAATCTGGGGGGGAAAAACTGTTTTTT.

The CDR3: CASSPTVSNQPQHF. Here the CDR3 DNA reads TGTGCCAGCTCACCAACCGTTAGCAATCAGCCCCAGCATTTT. The chain has TRBV18 and TRBJ1-5, with D uncertain. The CDR3 runs 14 residues. V shed 2 bases and J shed 0 bases, with 5 bases lying between them. The V gene's germline CDR1 is KGHSH and CDR2 LQKENI. Using reference TRBV18 and TRBJ1-5 for the parts outside the CDR3, the full variable domain is NAGVMQNPRHLVRRRGQEARLRCSPMKGHSHVYWYRQLPEEGLKFMVYLQKENIIDESGMPKERFSAEFPKEGPSILRIQQVVRGDSAAYFCASSPTVSNQPQHFGDGTRLSIL.

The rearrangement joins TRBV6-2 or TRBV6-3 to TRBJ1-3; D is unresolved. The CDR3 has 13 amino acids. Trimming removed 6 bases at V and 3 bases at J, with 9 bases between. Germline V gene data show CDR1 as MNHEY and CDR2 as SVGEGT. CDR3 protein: CASSNAGGNTIYF. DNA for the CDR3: TGTGCCAGCAGCAACGCGGGTGGAAACACCATATATTTT.

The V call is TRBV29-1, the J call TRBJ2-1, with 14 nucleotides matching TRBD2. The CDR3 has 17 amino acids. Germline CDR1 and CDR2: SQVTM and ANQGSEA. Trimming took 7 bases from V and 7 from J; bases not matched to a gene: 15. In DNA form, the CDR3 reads TGCAGCGCCGCCGGGACTAGCGGGGGCCTCGGGGGTAATGAGCAGTTCTTC. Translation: CSAAGTSGGLGGNEQFF.

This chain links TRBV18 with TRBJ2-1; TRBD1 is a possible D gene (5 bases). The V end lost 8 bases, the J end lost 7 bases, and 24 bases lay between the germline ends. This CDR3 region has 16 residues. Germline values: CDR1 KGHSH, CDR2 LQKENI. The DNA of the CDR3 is TGTGCCAGCGAAGAAGCAGGGCGAGGTTTGATGAATGAGCAGTTCTTC. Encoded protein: CASEEAGRGLMNEQFF.

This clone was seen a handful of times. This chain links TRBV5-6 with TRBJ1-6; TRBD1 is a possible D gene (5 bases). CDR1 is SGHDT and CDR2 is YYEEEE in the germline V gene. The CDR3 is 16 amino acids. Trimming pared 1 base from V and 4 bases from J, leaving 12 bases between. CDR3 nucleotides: TGTGCCAGCAGCTTGATGTCAGGGAAGTATAATTCACCCCTCCACTTT. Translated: CASSLMSGKYNSPLHF.

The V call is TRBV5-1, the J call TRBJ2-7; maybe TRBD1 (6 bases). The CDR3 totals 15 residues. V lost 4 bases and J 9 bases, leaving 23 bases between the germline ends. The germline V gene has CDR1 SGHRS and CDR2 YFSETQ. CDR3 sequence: CASSPLDRSHWGQYF. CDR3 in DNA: TGCGCCAGCAGCCCGCTCGACAGGTCTCATTGGGGGCAGTACTTC.

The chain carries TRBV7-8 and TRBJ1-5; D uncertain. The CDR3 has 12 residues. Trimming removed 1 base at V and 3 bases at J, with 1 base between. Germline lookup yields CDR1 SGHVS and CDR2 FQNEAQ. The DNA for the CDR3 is TGTGCCAGCAGCTTAGACAATCAGCCCCAGCATTTT. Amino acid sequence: CASSLDNQPQHF. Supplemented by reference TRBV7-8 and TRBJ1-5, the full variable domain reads GAGVSQSPRYKVAKRGQDVALRCDPISGHVSLFWYQQALGQGPEFLTYFQNEAQLDKSGLPSDRFFAERPEGSVSTLKIQRTQQEDSAVYLCASSLDNQPQHFGDGTRLSIL.

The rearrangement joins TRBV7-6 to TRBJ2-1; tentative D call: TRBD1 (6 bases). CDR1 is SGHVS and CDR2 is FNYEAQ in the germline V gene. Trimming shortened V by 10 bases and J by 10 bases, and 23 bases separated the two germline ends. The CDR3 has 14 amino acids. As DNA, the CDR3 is TGTGCCACCGCCTCTTCAACAGGGTCGGGAGAGCAGTTCTTC. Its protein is CATASSTGSGEQFF.

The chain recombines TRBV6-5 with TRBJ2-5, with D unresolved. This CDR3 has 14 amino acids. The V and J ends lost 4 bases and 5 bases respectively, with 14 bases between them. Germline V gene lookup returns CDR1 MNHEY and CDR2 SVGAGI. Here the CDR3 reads CASSSNLVRETQYF. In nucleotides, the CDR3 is TGTGCCAGCAGTTCAAACTTGGTGAGGGAGACCCAGTACTTC.

For the CDR3, the DNA is TGTGCCAGCAGTTCTAAAGGAGGAAACACTGAAGCTTTCTTT. Protein sequence: CASSSKGGNTEAFF. This chain joins TRBV6-5 and TRBJ1-1; D gene uncertain. Germline V CDR1 and CDR2: MNHEY, SVGAGI. CDR3 size: 14 residues. Trimming stripped 4 bases from V and 2 bases from J, with 11 bases between.